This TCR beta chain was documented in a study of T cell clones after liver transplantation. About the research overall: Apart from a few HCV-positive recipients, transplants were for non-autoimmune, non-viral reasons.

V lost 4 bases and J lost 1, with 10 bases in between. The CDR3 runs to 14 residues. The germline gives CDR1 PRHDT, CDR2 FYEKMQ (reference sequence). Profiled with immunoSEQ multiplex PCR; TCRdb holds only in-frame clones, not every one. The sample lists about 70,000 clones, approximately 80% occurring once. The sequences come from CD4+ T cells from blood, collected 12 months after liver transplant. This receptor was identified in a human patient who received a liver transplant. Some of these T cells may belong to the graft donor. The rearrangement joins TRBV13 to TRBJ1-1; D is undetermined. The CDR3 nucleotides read TGTGCCAGCAGCTCCCCCTCACGGAACACTGAAGCTTTCTTT. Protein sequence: CASSSPSRNTEAFF.